A selection of T cell receptor beta chains follows, all from one sample in a study of shared clonotypes between healthy human individuals. Profiled with immunoSEQ multiplex PCR; TCRdb holds only in-frame clones, not every one. The sample lists approximately 2.3 million clones; approximately 93% were seen once. The sequencing sample was made of naive CD4+ T cells from PBMCs. These receptors all come from a man in his late teens or twenties in good health. Some clones in this sample may be carry-over from other donors' samples. The CDR3 runs from the conserved cysteine through the conserved F or W. A D gene is named only where the DNA matches it firmly. Part of the rows lack a size; the others show once, few, many or a class for expanded clones.

j_call | v_call | clone_size | d_call | cdr3_nt | cdr3_aa
TRBJ2-2 | TRBV21-1 | - | - | TGTGCCAGCAGGGGGACTTCGAACACCGGGGAGCTGTTTTTT | CASRGTSNTGELFF
TRBJ1-3 | TRBV9 | - | TRBD1 | TGTGCCAGCAGCGGCGAGCCGGGACAGCCTAATTCCTCTGGAAACACCATATATTTT | CASSGEPGQPNSSGNTIYF
TRBJ2-5 | TRBV4-1 | - | - | TGCGCCAGCAGCCAAGATAGGGGGAGACTTGCCTCCGGGGAGACCCAGTACTTC | CASSQDRGRLASGETQYF
TRBJ2-1 | TRBV28 | - | - | TGTGCCAGCAGCCCCCCCAAGAGTAATGAGCAGTTCTTC | CASSPPKSNEQFF
TRBJ2-1 | TRBV5-4 | - | TRBD1 | TGTGCCAGCAGCCTTCTCGGGACAGCAAAAATCAATGAGCAGTTCTTC | CASSLLGTAKINEQFF
TRBJ1-5 | TRBV28 | - | - | TGTGCCAGCAGGGGGGACGTTCAGCCCCAGCATTTT | CASRGDVQPQHF
TRBJ2-7 | TRBV29-1 | - | TRBD1 | TGCAGCGTTGAAGGATCCCGATCCTGGACAGGGGGCGTCTACGAGCAGTACTTC | CSVEGSRSWTGGVYEQYF
TRBJ2-3 | TRBV6-6 | - | - | TGTGCGGGGGCCAGGGGGCCGGTAGCGGGAGAGGATACGCAGTATTTT | CAGARGPVAGEDTQYF
TRBJ1-4 | TRBV10-3 | - | - | TGTGCCATCAAGGCGTGGGGAGGTGAAAAACTGTTTTTT | CAIKAWGGEKLFF
TRBJ2-5 | TRBV19 | - | - | TGTGCCAGTAGTTTGACCCGGACAGAGCTTGGTGGGACCCAGTACTTC | CASSLTRTELGGTQYF
TRBJ1-1 | TRBV19 | - | TRBD1 | TGTGCCAGTAGTAACGCCGGGACAGGGGGCGCAGACACTGAAGCTTTCTTT | CASSNAGTGGADTEAFF
TRBJ2-1 | TRBV5-1 | - | TRBD2 | TGCGCCAGCAGCCAGCTACTAGCGGGACTAGGTAGGGAGCAGTTCTTC | CASSQLLAGLGREQFF
TRBJ1-3 | TRBV30 | - | TRBD1 | TGTGCCTGGAGGCTCCCGGACAGGAACTCTGGAAACACCATATATTTT | CAWRLPDRNSGNTIYF
TRBJ1-1 | TRBV29-1 | - | - | TGCAGCGCCGACGGCGGGACTGAAGCTTTCTTT | CSADGGTEAFF
TRBJ1-1 | TRBV5-1 | - | - | TGCGCCAGCAGCTATAGGGTTGCGGACACTGAAGCTTTCTTT | CASSYRVADTEAFF
TRBJ1-1 | TRBV4-1 | - | - | TGCGCCAGCAGCCGCAGCCCCCTTGCGGGAGAAGCTTTCTTT | CASSRSPLAGEAFF
TRBJ2-5 | TRBV2 | - | - | TGTGCCAGCAGTGAAAGCAGGGTAGCAGGGCAAGAGACCCAGTACTTC | CASSESRVAGQETQYF
TRBJ2-3 | TRBV5-4 | - | TRBD1 | TGTGCCAGCAGCTACCCACCCGCCGGGACAGGGTCGACAGATACGCAGTATTTT | CASSYPPAGTGSTDTQYF
TRBJ2-3 | TRBV7-8 | - | TRBD1 | TGTGCCAGCAGCTACCGACAGGGGAGAGGAACAGATACGCAGTATTTT | CASSYRQGRGTDTQYF
TRBJ1-2 | TRBV29-1 | - | - | TGCAGCGTTGAATTAGGGGGTGAGGGCTACACCTTC | CSVELGGEGYTF
TRBJ1-1 | TRBV4-1 | - | - | TGCGCCAGCAGCCAAGTAGTGGACACTGAAGCTTTCTTT | CASSQVVDTEAFF
TRBJ1-2 | TRBV28 | - | - | TGTGCCAGCAGTTTAGCGGGGAGCTATGGCTACACCTTC | CASSLAGSYGYTF
TRBJ1-1 | TRBV4-2 | few | TRBD1 | TGTGCCAGCAGCCGCGACAGGGGGAACACTGAAGCTTTCTTT | CASSRDRGNTEAFF
TRBJ2-7 | TRBV30 | - | - | TGTGCCTGGAGTGTAAGAGCCTACGAGCAGTACTTC | CAWSVRAYEQYF
TRBJ2-1 | TRBV7-2 | - | - | TGTGCCAGCAGCTCCCCGGGGGTAAATGAGCAGTTCTTC | CASSSPGVNEQFF
TRBJ2-2 | TRBV28 | - | - | TGTGCCAGGTTAGCCGGAGGAGGGACCGGGGAGCTGTTTTTT | CARLAGGGTGELFF
TRBJ1-3 | TRBV7-9 | - | - | TGTGCCAGCAGCTTCGTGGGGACCCTCGTTAGCTCTGGAAACACCATATATTTT | CASSFVGTLVSSGNTIYF
TRBJ1-2 | TRBV25-1 | once | TRBD1 | TGTGCCAGCAGTGAATATTCAGGGACAGGGGGCGCAGGGTTTGGCTACACCTTC | CASSEYSGTGGAGFGYTF
TRBJ2-7 | TRBV5-1 | once | TRBD1 | TGCGCCAGCAGCTACGGGACAGGGGGTCCCTACGAGCAGTACTTC | CASSYGTGGPYEQYF
TRBJ2-2 | TRBV5-1 | - | - | TGCGCCAGCAGCAGAGGGGCATCGAACACCGGGGAGCTGTTTTTT | CASSRGASNTGELFF
TRBJ2-6 | TRBV6-5 | - | - | TGTGCCAGCAGCGACCGTTCTGGGGCCAACGTCCTGACTTTC | CASSDRSGANVLTF
TRBJ2-7 | TRBV7-3 | - | - | TGTGCCAGCAGCTCCTATCTGGGGGAGCAGTACTTC | CASSSYLGEQYF
TRBJ2-7 | TRBV29-1 | - | - | TGCAGCGTTAGCAGGTACGAGCGGCAGTACTTC | CSVSRYERQYF